This entry concerns a single TCR beta chain. The antigen is undetermined. 5'RACE primed at constant segments yielded TCR alpha and TCR beta cDNA libraries bearing sample barcodes and UMIs. MiXCR was run by TCRdb on the 5' RACE reads, yielding one entry per CDR3 protein. Of over 500,000 distinct CDR3 sequences in the sample, roughly 17% were seen once. This entry is derived from a study of T-cell memory formation after mild COVID-19. Study context: Largely, TCR clusters stayed within a single donor. Overall study results and limits: In pre-infection memory, a portion of responding clones appeared, which suggested that cross-reactive memory joined. Researchers report contracting CD4+ clones mostly in CM and EM, with CD8+ clones in EMRA.

This CDR3 spans 16 amino acids. The V end lost 0 bases, the J end lost 7 bases, and 19 bases lay between the germline ends. In germline, CDR1 is SGHRS, CDR2 YFSETQ. Sequencing was carried out using PBMCs or a T cell subset sorted from them (not recorded which). The receptor comes from an adult woman who had mild COVID-19 (a few samples of this study predate the infection). Cell type and time point are not known. The V call is TRBV5-1, the J call TRBJ1-2; D not resolved. In DNA form, the CDR3 reads TGCGCCAGCAGCTTGGAGGTCTGGTCCCGTCTTGGTGGCTACACCTTC. It codes for CASSLEVWSRLGGYTF.